Each of the 8 T cell receptor beta chains below was sequenced from the same sample in a study of CD8 T cells in ankylosing spondylitis. TCRdb itself ran the 5' RACE reads through MiXCR, one entry per CDR3 protein. The sample yields 200,000 to 250,000 distinct CDR3 sequences, 25% to 30% seen once. Sequencing was done on a sample of blood, either unsorted or a sorted T cell fraction (not recorded which). The receptors come from a male donor with ankylosing spondylitis or in good health (not recorded which).

The CDR3 here is CSARGPSSYNSPLHF. CDR3 bases: TGCAGTGCTCGAGGTCCGTCCTCCTATAATTCACCCCTCCACTTT. The chain employs TRBV20-1 and TRBJ1-6, with D uncertain. V lost 5 bases, J lost 0 bases, and 11 bases lay in between. The CDR3 is made up of 15 amino acids. Germline values: CDR1 DFQATT, CDR2 SNEGSKA (reference sequence).

This chain joins TRBV20-1 and TRBJ2-7; maybe TRBD2 (5 bases). There are 15 residues in the CDR3. V was pared by 0 bases and J by 4 bases, with 16 bases between. The germline V gene encodes CDR1 DFQATT and CDR2 SNEGSKA (reference sequence). In nucleotides, the CDR3 is TGCAGTGCTAGAGATGTCGACTATACGGCATACGAGCAGTACTTC. Its translation is CSARDVDYTAYEQYF.

V is TRBV6-1 and J is TRBJ1-4; no reliable D call. The CDR3 covers 14 residues. The ends were cut back, 6 bases at V and 4 bases at J, with 12 bases in the middle. CDR1 and CDR2 from the germline V gene are MNHNS and SASEGT. CDR3 sequence: CASRAGPGNEKLFF. DNA of the CDR3: TGTGCCAGCAGGGCAGGTCCGGGTAATGAAAAACTGTTTTTT.

A few counts support this clonotype. The CDR3 reads CSATPSTDTQYF. CDR3 coding DNA: TGCAGTGCTACTCCTAGCACAGATACGCAGTATTTT. V usage is TRBV20-1 and J usage is TRBJ2-3; the D is unclear. The CDR3 totals 12 residues. Trimming removed 4 bases at V and 0 bases at J, with 5 bases between. Germline V CDR1 and CDR2: DFQATT, SNEGSKA (reference sequence).

The chain couples TRBV20-1 to TRBJ2-3; D gene unclear. The CDR3 is 16 residues long. V was cut by 6 bases and J by 1 base, with 20 bases left in between. Germline V lookup: CDR1 DFQATT, CDR2 SNEGSKA (reference sequence). CDR3 bases: TGCAGTGCCATTCCCCTCCTTGCGCCAGGCACAGATACGCAGTATTTT. It yields the protein CSAIPLLAPGTDTQYF.

V and J are TRBV20-1 and TRBJ2-1; TRBD2 agrees at 11 bases. Germline lookup yields CDR1 DFQATT and CDR2 SNEGSKA (reference sequence). V lost 3 bases to trimming and J lost 4 bases; unmatched junction nucleotides: 2. The length of the CDR3 is 14 residues. The CDR3 nucleotides are TGCAGTGCTAGGGGACTAGCGGAGTACAATGAGCAGTTCTTC. Translation: CSARGLAEYNEQFF.

In its sample, this clonotype was seen many times. The chain employs TRBV7-9 and TRBJ1-1; D possibly corresponds to TRBD1 (5 bases). This CDR3 spans 14 amino acids. V was trimmed by 2 bases and J by 1 base, leaving 8 bases between them. Germline V gives CDR1 SEHNR, CDR2 FQNEAQ (reference sequence). CDR3 sequence reads: CASSLITGNTEAFF. For the CDR3, the DNA is TGTGCCAGCAGCTTAATAACAGGGAACACTGAAGCTTTCTTT.

This clonotype was recorded many times. This chain joins TRBV9 and TRBJ2-5, with 7 positions matching TRBD1. The CDR3 sequence is 19 residues long. V lost 2 bases to trimming and J lost 4 bases; unmatched junction nucleotides: 20. Germline CDR1 and CDR2: SGDLS and YYNGEE. For the CDR3, the DNA is TGTGCCAGCAGCGTTCCCAAGCCTTCCTACAGGGGCGCACGAGAGACCCAGTACTTC. Translation gives CASSVPKPSYRGARETQYF. The full variable domain, in which reference TRBV9 and TRBJ2-5 provide the parts outside the CDR3, is DSGVTQTPKHLITATGQRVTLRCSPRSGDLSVYWYQQSLDQGLQFLIQYYNGEERAKGNILERFSAQQFPDLHSELNLSSLELGDSALYFCASSVPKPSYRGARETQYFGPGTRLLVL.